This T cell receptor beta chain was retrieved from a study of human T cells and chemical hapten exposure. The starting material, unfractionated whole blood, was used for total RNA extraction. It was the library that attached unique molecular identifiers to individual cDNA molecules. TCRdb processed the 5' RACE reads anew with MiXCR; each CDR3 protein has one entry. The sample shows more than 60,000 distinct CDR3 sequences, about a sixth of them seen only once. V lost 1 base to trimming and J lost 9 bases, with 10 bases between them. This CDR3 is 13 amino acids long. Per germline, CDR1 SGHDN and CDR2 FVKESK. This clonotype was picked up many times. Its antigen is unknown. Study conclusions and caveats: Counts of TCRs above 1 in 1000 frequency stayed unchanged with DPC sensitization.

The chain links TRBV14 to TRBJ2-1; perhaps TRBD1 as D (6 bases). The receptor was derived from a female donor in good health. CDR3 DNA sequence: TGTGCCAGCAGCCAAGGGATGGGGGCTGAGCAGTTCTTC. It is translated as CASSQGMGAEQFF.